The 32 T cell receptor beta chains given below trace back to one sample, sequenced in a study of T cell clones after liver transplantation. This table comes from immunoSEQ multiplex PCR, and its TCRdb copy is limited to in-frame clones, with some not included. This table holds roughly 80,000 clones, roughly 82% found once. The sequences come from CD4+ T cells from blood, collected 46 months after liver transplant. The receptors were sampled from a human patient who received a liver transplant. Some T cells may be the graft donor's.

The chain employs TRBV28 and TRBJ1-1; 8 bases line up with TRBD1. Germline-derived CDR1 and CDR2 are MDHEN and SYDVKM. V dropped 4 bases and J dropped 1; count of bases not matched to a gene: 8. This CDR3 spans 16 amino acids. CDR3 amino acids: CASSSSLQGENTEAFF. CDR3 nucleotide sequence: TGTGCCAGCAGTTCCAGCTTACAGGGGGAGAACACTGAAGCTTTCTTT.

The chain employs TRBV18 and TRBJ2-5, with 11 bases identical to TRBD1. In germline, CDR1 is KGHSH, CDR2 LQKENI. The junction had 7 bases not matched to a gene; V was cut back by 2 bases and J by 5 bases. CDR3 length: 16 residues. CDR3 loop: CASSPADRGLLETQYF. CDR3 DNA sequence: TGTGCCAGCTCACCAGCGGACAGGGGGCTTCTGGAGACCCAGTACTTC. The whole variable domain, remainder taken from reference TRBV18 and TRBJ2-5, is NAGVMQNPRHLVRRRGQEARLRCSPMKGHSHVYWYRQLPEEGLKFMVYLQKENIIDESGMPKERFSAEFPKEGPSILRIQQVVRGDSAAYFCASSPADRGLLETQYFGPGTRLLVL.

This chain connects TRBV19 to TRBJ2-2, with a possible D match to TRBD2 (6 bases). The germline gives CDR1 LNHDA, CDR2 SQIVND (reference sequence). The CDR3 consists of 19 residues. V lost 1 base to trimming and J lost 3 bases, with 21 bases between them. The CDR3 bases are TGTGCCAGTAGTATAGTTGGTAGCGGCCTAAGGGGAGACACCGGGGAGCTGTTTTTT. Its translation: CASSIVGSGLRGDTGELFF.

This clone turned up a few times. The J gene is TRBJ2-5, the V gene TRBV9, with TRBD2 identical over 16 bases. CDR1 SGDLS and CDR2 YYNGEE come from the germline V gene. CDR3 length equals 14 residues. J was trimmed by 9 bases and V by 3 bases; bases with no gene match: 2. In DNA, the CDR3 is TGTGCCAGCAGCGCGGGACTAGCGGGGGGGGCCCAGTACTTC. This translates into CASSAGLAGGAQYF.

This clone showed up just a few times. The genes are TRBV28 and TRBJ1-1; no clear D gene. CDR1 MDHEN and CDR2 SYDVKM come from the germline V gene. The germline V and J ends were trimmed by 4 bases and 8 bases, with 8 bases remaining between them. The CDR3 consists of 11 residues. The CDR3 nucleotides are TGTGCCAGCAGTTCTCTTGGCGAAGCTTTCTTT. Encoded protein: CASSSLGEAFF. The complete variable domain, with remaining parts taken from reference TRBV28 and TRBJ1-1, reads DVKVTQSSRYLVKRTGEKVFLECVQDMDHENMFWYRQDPGLGLRLIYFSYDVKMKEKGDIPEGYSVSREKKERFSLILESASTNQTSMYLCASSSLGEAFFGQGTRLTVV.

For the CDR3, the DNA is TGCGCCAGCTTGCCCCCCGGGAGGAGCAATGAGCAGTTCTTC. As protein: CASLPPGRSNEQFF. V is TRBV4-1 and J is TRBJ2-1; 7 bases agree with TRBD2. The CDR3 extends over 14 amino acids. Trimming took 8 bases from V and 6 from J; bases not matched to a gene: 10. Germline lookup yields CDR1 MGHRA and CDR2 YSYEKL.

In nucleotides, the CDR3 is TGTGCCAGCAGTGTCAGGGGGTCCTATGGCTACACCTTC. It codes for CASSVRGSYGYTF. The chain recombines TRBV2 with TRBJ1-2, with 7 positions matching TRBD1. The CDR3 spans 13 residues. With V trimmed by 4 bases and J by 4 bases, 3 bases remained unmatched. In germline, CDR1 is SNHLY, CDR2 FYNNEI.

The chain couples TRBV6-1 to TRBJ2-1; the match to TRBD1 covers 7 bases. CDR3 length: 17 residues. The V and J ends lost 3 bases and 2 bases, in that order; junction bases with no gene match: 10. Germline values: CDR1 MNHNS, CDR2 SASEGT. CDR3 coding DNA: TGTGCCAGCAGTGACCAACGAGGGGGCACCCCCTACAATGAGCAGTTCTTC. This gives the protein CASSDQRGGTPYNEQFF.

The chain has TRBV5-5 and TRBJ2-2, with D possibly TRBD2 on 6 matching bases. The CDR3 runs 15 residues. V was clipped by 5 bases and J by 3 bases, with 14 bases between them. Germline V gives CDR1 SGHKS, CDR2 YYEKEE (reference sequence). CDR3 DNA: TGTGCCAGCAGTATATTATCGGGGGACACCGGGGAGCTGTTTTTT. This translates into CASSILSGDTGELFF.

V and J are TRBV5-8 and TRBJ1-5; D might be TRBD1 (5 bases). This CDR3 region has 14 residues. Between the trimmed V and J ends, which lost 0 bases and 3 bases, there was a span of 7 bases. Germline V lookup: CDR1 SGHTS, CDR2 YDEGEE. CDR3 protein: CASSLEGANQPQHF. The CDR3 bases are TGTGCCAGCAGCTTGGAAGGGGCCAATCAGCCCCAGCATTTT.

This clone has ten or more counts. This sequence joins TRBV5-1 and TRBJ2-7, with TRBD1 matching over 9 bases. Germline lookup yields CDR1 SGHRS and CDR2 YFSETQ. This CDR3 has 16 amino acids. The V segment lost 3 bases and the J segment 2 bases; nucleotides outside the gene matches: 9. CDR3 DNA: TGCGCCAGCAGCTCCTTAACCGGGACAGGGCCCTACGAGCAGTACTTC. This gives the protein CASSSLTGTGPYEQYF. The entire variable domain, with the rest obtained from reference TRBV5-1 and TRBJ2-7, is as follows: KAGVTQTPRYLIKTRGQQVTLSCSPISGHRSVSWYQQTPGQGLQFLFEYFSETQRNKGNFPGRFSGRQFSNSRSEMNVSTLELGDSALYLCASSSLTGTGPYEQYFGPGTRLTVT.

The V and J genes are TRBV6-1 and TRBJ1-1; D gene ambiguous. Germline CDR1 reads MNHNS; CDR2 reads SASEGT. This CDR3 spans 11 amino acids. Trimming removed 6 bases at V and 7 bases at J, with 9 bases between. The CDR3 DNA is TGTGCCAGCAGAAGGGCGAGTGAAGCTTTCTTT. Translated: CASRRASEAFF.

The sample holds a few counts of this clone. V is TRBV7-6 and J is TRBJ2-1; no clear D gene. The CDR3 contains 14 residues. Germline CDR1 SGHVS, CDR2 FNYEAQ. V was trimmed by 3 bases and J by 0 bases, leaving 6 bases between them. The CDR3 spells CASSFLSSYNEQFF. The CDR3 region has the DNA TGTGCCAGCAGCTTCCTCAGCTCCTACAATGAGCAGTTCTTC.

This clone was recorded once. The J gene is TRBJ1-1, the V gene TRBV7-9, with 11 bases matching TRBD1. The V gene's germline CDR1 is SEHNR and CDR2 FQNEAQ (reference sequence). This CDR3 spans 15 amino acids. With 3 bases clipped from V and 4 bases from J, the junction kept 4 bases outside the gene matches. DNA for the CDR3: TGTGCCAGCAGCTTCCTGGGACAGGGGGGCACTGAAGCTTTCTTT. As protein: CASSFLGQGGTEAFF.

The chain joins TRBV7-2 to TRBJ2-7; TRBD2 aligns across 11 bases. The V gene's germline CDR1 is SGHTA and CDR2 FQGNSA. V shed 1 base and J 4 bases; nucleotides not matched to a gene: 3. The CDR3 is made up of 15 amino acids. The CDR3 DNA reads TGTGCCAGCAGCTTAGATAGCGGGAGGGCTTACGAGCAGTACTTC. The encoded protein is CASSLDSGRAYEQYF.

V gene TRBV7-2 combines with J gene TRBJ2-2; 9 bases are a match to TRBD2. The CDR3 loop spans 16 amino acids. From germline, CDR1 is SGHTA and CDR2 FQGNSA. Germline trimming cut 1 base from V and 3 bases from J; bases unmatched to any gene: 3. The CDR3 here is CASSLGSGGYTGELFF. In DNA form, the CDR3 reads TGTGCCAGCAGCTTAGGTAGCGGGGGATACACCGGGGAGCTGTTTTTT.

The chain combines TRBV7-2 with TRBJ1-2, with a weak D call TRBD1 (5 bases). The CDR3 sequence is 13 residues long. Germline-derived CDR1 and CDR2 are SGHTA and FQGNSA. Between the trimmed V and J ends, which lost 5 bases and 7 bases, there was a span of 14 bases. In nucleotides, the CDR3 is TGTGCCAGCAGCCTTTCAGGGTCCTCTGGCTACACCTTC. This codes for CASSLSGSSGYTF. Full variable domain (rest looked up from reference TRBV7-2 and TRBJ1-2): GAGVSQSPSNKVTEKGKDVELRCDPISGHTALYWYRQSLGQGLEFLIYFQGNSAPDKSGLPSDRFSAERTGGSVSTLTIQRTQQEDSAVYLCASSLSGSSGYTFGSGTRLTVV.

The V call is TRBV29-1, the J call TRBJ1-2; no reliable D call. V was shortened by 5 bases and J by 6 bases, with 7 bases between the two germline ends. In germline, CDR1 is SQVTM, CDR2 ANQGSEA. CDR3 length equals 10 residues. The CDR3 bases are TGCAGCGTTTATGTGGATGGCTACACCTTC. Translating it yields CSVYVDGYTF. The variable domain in full, completed from reference TRBV29-1 and TRBJ1-2, reads SAVISQKPSRDICQRGTSLTIQCQVDSQVTMMFWYRQQPGQSLTLIATANQGSEATYESGFVIDKFPISRPNLTFSTLTVSNMSPEDSSIYLCSVYVDGYTFGSGTRLTVV.

In its sample, this clone was seen once. V gene TRBV18 combines with J gene TRBJ2-1, with no clear D. V dropped 1 base and J dropped 4 bases, with 8 bases sitting between them. The CDR3 is 14 residues long. Germline V lookup: CDR1 KGHSH, CDR2 LQKENI. The chain's CDR3 is CASSPRTDYNEQFF. In nucleotides, the CDR3 is TGTGCCAGCTCACCACGGACGGATTACAATGAGCAGTTCTTC.

This chain uses TRBV7-3 with TRBJ2-1; 9 bases agree with TRBD1. The CDR3 is 14 residues long. Germline lookup yields CDR1 SGHTA and CDR2 FQGTGA. The ends lost 8 bases at V and 5 bases at J; junction bases unmatched: 7. The CDR3: CASAPGQGHNEQFF. The CDR3 DNA reads TGTGCCAGCGCACCGGGACAGGGCCACAATGAGCAGTTCTTC. The full variable domain, completed using reference TRBV7-3 and TRBJ2-1, is GAGVSQTPSNKVTEKGKYVELRCDPISGHTALYWYRQSLGQGPEFLIYFQGTGAADDSGLPNDRFFAVRPEGSVSTLKIQRTERGDSAVYLCASAPGQGHNEQFFGPGTRLTVL.

In this sample, this clone turned up once. The chain links TRBV19 to TRBJ1-5; no clear D. This CDR3 is 14 amino acids long. The germline CDR1 and CDR2 sequences are LNHDA and SQIVND (reference sequence). The ends were cut back, 3 bases at V and 3 bases at J, with 9 bases in the middle. CDR3 in amino acids: CASSIHGNNQPQHF. The CDR3 nucleotides are TGTGCCAGTAGTATTCACGGCAACAATCAGCCCCAGCATTTT.

The chain is built from TRBV28 and TRBJ1-2; D uncertain. Germline assignment: CDR1 MDHEN and CDR2 SYDVKM. The CDR3 runs 13 residues. V lost 2 bases, J lost 1 base, and 5 bases lay in between. CDR3: CASSLGNNYGYTF. In DNA form, the CDR3 reads TGTGCCAGCAGTTTAGGGAATAACTATGGCTACACCTTC.

CDR3 bases: TGCGCCAGCAGCCCGTCGACCGGAGGCTACACCTTC. Its protein product is CASSPSTGGYTF. The chain is built from TRBV5-1 and TRBJ1-2, with unresolved D. V lost 4 bases, J lost 8 bases, and 12 bases lay in between. The CDR3 is 12 amino acids. Germline CDR1 is SGHRS and CDR2 is YFSETQ.

J is TRBJ2-1 and V is TRBV7-9; 8 nucleotides match TRBD2. Germline loops: CDR1 SEHNR, CDR2 FQNEAQ (reference sequence). Germline trimming cut 5 bases from V and 4 bases from J; bases unmatched to any gene: 7. The CDR3 runs 15 residues. As DNA, the CDR3 is TGTGCCAGCAGCGGGAGCGGGAGTGCATACAATGAGCAGTTCTTC. Protein: CASSGSGSAYNEQFF.

This clone occurred a few times. V and J are TRBV4-1 and TRBJ2-5; the D is unclear. Germline values: CDR1 MGHRA, CDR2 YSYEKL. V lost 1 base and J lost 1, with 10 bases in between. CDR3 size: 15 residues. This CDR3 reads CASSQVRLSQETQYF. DNA for the CDR3: TGCGCCAGCAGCCAAGTTAGGCTTTCCCAAGAGACCCAGTACTTC.

The chain couples TRBV6-5 to TRBJ2-1; D perhaps matches TRBD2 (5 bases). V lost 10 bases and J lost 7, with 14 bases in between. The germline gives CDR1 MNHEY, CDR2 SVGAGI. There are 12 residues in the CDR3. The CDR3 bases are TGTGCCACCTCCGGGAAGGTAAATGAGCAGTTCTTC. Translating gives CATSGKVNEQFF.

The chain employs TRBV6-5 and TRBJ2-3; maybe TRBD2 (5 bases). Germline V CDR1 and CDR2: MNHEY, SVGAGI. This CDR3 contains 13 residues. Trimming took 7 bases from V and 8 from J, leaving 16 bases between them. CDR3 nucleotides: TGTGCCAGCACCCGGGGTAGCTCGAGTACGCAGTATTTT. It specifies CASTRGSSSTQYF.

The genes are TRBV6-6 and TRBJ2-5; TRBD1 aligns across 7 bases. The germline V gene encodes CDR1 MNHNY and CDR2 SVGAGI (reference sequence). The CDR3 length is 13 residues. V trimming: 8 bases; J trimming: 9 bases; junction bases outside the gene matches: 12. The CDR3 spells CASGGQATWAQYF. The CDR3, as DNA: TGTGCCAGCGGTGGACAGGCAACATGGGCCCAGTACTTC.

Remarks on this clone: Other DNA sequences of this sample code for an identical CDR3. The J gene is TRBJ1-2, the V gene TRBV5-1; no clear D. The germline CDR1 and CDR2 sequences are SGHRS and YFSETQ. Between the trimmed V and J ends, which lost 0 bases and 8 bases, there was a span of 8 bases. The CDR3 is 12 amino acids. CDR3 sequence: CASSLGTDGYTF. CDR3 in DNA: TGCGCCAGCAGCTTGGGCACGGACGGCTACACCTTC. Full variable domain (rest looked up from reference TRBV5-1 and TRBJ1-2): KAGVTQTPRYLIKTRGQQVTLSCSPISGHRSVSWYQQTPGQGLQFLFEYFSETQRNKGNFPGRFSGRQFSNSRSEMNVSTLELGDSALYLCASSLGTDGYTFGSGTRLTVV.

The genes are TRBV7-6 and TRBJ2-7; TRBD2 agrees at 10 bases. Looked up from germline, CDR1 is SGHVS and CDR2 is FNYEAQ. Trimming removed 5 bases from V and 4 bases from J; junction bases left unmatched: 8. The length of the CDR3 is 15 residues. The CDR3 reads CASSLTGTSAYEQYF. The CDR3 DNA reads TGTGCCAGCAGCCTAACCGGGACTAGCGCATACGAGCAGTACTTC.

The V and J genes are TRBV2 and TRBJ1-1; no clear D. V gave up 6 bases and J gave up 6 bases, with 8 bases separating them. CDR3 length equals 11 residues. Germline CDR1 is SNHLY and CDR2 is FYNNEI. CDR3 bases: TGTGCCAGCAGCGACACGGCTGAAGCTTTCTTT. Translation gives CASSDTAEAFF.

This clone was detected only a few times. V and J are TRBV16 and TRBJ2-7; D assignment may be TRBD1 or TRBD2 (5 bases each). Trimming cost V 6 bases and J 6 bases, with 12 bases left between them. Germline CDR1 and CDR2: KGHSY and FQNENV. The CDR3 is made up of 12 amino acids. The CDR3 loop is CASSHQGPEQYF. DNA for the CDR3: TGTGCCAGCAGTCACCAGGGACCCGAGCAGTACTTC.